This T cell receptor beta chain was recovered during a study of CD8 T cells in ankylosing spondylitis (dated by TCRdb to about 2017). Some background on the complete study: T cell receptor beta repertoires were profiled in healthy donors and ankylosing spondylitis patients so that disease-linked TCR variants could be found. Peripheral blood samples were taken, and synovial fluid was additionally collected from ankylosing spondylitis patients. The whole study cohort included over 85 healthy donors and around 24 ankylosing spondylitis patients.

Instrument on record: Illumina HiSeq 2500. TCR beta libraries were prepared by quantitative 5'-RACE with molecular barcodes. Concerning the study's data processing: Disease-linked TCR variants were identified with a new computational method built on a probabilistic model of VDJ rearrangement. The raw public data were reprocessed by TCRdb itself: fastp quality trimming at Q25, MiXCR clonotype calling, in-frame beta chains only. Every distinct CDR3 protein forms one entry, paired with its most common genes and DNA. TCRdb's processing, not the authors', yielded these V and J calls. The table for this sample lists around 100,000 distinct CDR3 sequences; approximately 8.9% of them were counted only once. Under 35% of the sample goes to the ten largest clones. Findings and caveats that apply to the study as a whole: A TCR beta motif of about 8 highly homologous amino acid variants appeared characteristic of blood from ankylosing spondylitis patients. The disease-linked clones were reported to be significantly enriched in matched synovial fluid samples from ankylosing spondylitis patients. Some motif variants were previously reported in synovial fluid and blood of reactive arthritis patients, suggesting common disease-initiation mechanisms. A CD8+ phenotype was shown by the disease-linked clones, which were found at relatively low frequencies in peripheral blood.

In regard to this clonotype: What this receptor recognizes is not known. The sample holds no much larger clone one base away, and base qualities are not on file.

The sequenced material came from blood, either unsorted or a sorted T cell fraction (not recorded which). This TCR came from a male donor with ankylosing spondylitis.

Read as DNA, the sequence is TGTGCCAGCAGCCAAGGAAGGAGTGCCTATGAGCAGTTCTTC. The encoded protein is CASSQGRSAYEQFF. The chain is assembled from TRBV14 and TRBJ2-1, with the identity of the D gene unclear. Sequences SGHDN (CDR1) and FVKESK (CDR2) are obtained from the germline V gene. Including cysteine and phenylalanine, the CDR3 has 14 amino acids. Only the CDR3 region is kept as DNA, spanning 42 bases read in frame from base 1. V sheds 1 base and J sheds 8 bases, leaving 12 bases between their ends.